The T cell receptor beta chain described here comes from a study of graft-versus-host responses after intestinal transplantation. About the research overall: After anti-thymocyte globulin induction, recipients took tacrolimus and steroids for two to three years. Study-level results: Patients who carried graft-donor T cell macrochimerism also had high graft-versus-host to host-versus-graft clonal ratios in their allografts.

A word on this clone: Its matching antigen is unknown.

CDR1 is SGHRS, CDR2 YFSETQ, per germline. CDR3 length equals 16 residues. J lost 5 bases, V lost 3 bases, and 11 bases had no gene match. The method was immunoSEQ multiplex PCR; TCRdb's version includes in-frame clones alone and lacks a portion of them. The sample lists roughly 77,000 clones; around 90% were seen once. The TCR sequence derives from a human donor who received an intestinal transplant. Sequencing used unstimulated CD8+ T cells sorted from spleen or lymph node cells, obtained before intestinal transplant. The genes are TRBV5-1 and TRBJ2-3; 8 bases align to TRBD2. The CDR3 loop reads CASSSPGGGARDTQYF. Written as DNA, the CDR3 is TGCGCCAGCAGCTCGCCGGGAGGGGGGGCTCGAGATACGCAGTATTTT. The full variable domain, its missing parts supplied by reference TRBV5-1 and TRBJ2-3, is KAGVTQTPRYLIKTRGQQVTLSCSPISGHRSVSWYQQTPGQGLQFLFEYFSETQRNKGNFPGRFSGRQFSNSRSEMNVSTLELGDSALYLCASSSPGGGARDTQYFGPGTRLTVL.